A single sample gave rise to the 24 T cell receptor beta chains below, sequenced in a study of CD8 T cell repertoires and HIV-1 epitope variants. TCRdb's table, derived via immunoSEQ multiplex PCR, lists solely in-frame clones and lacks some. The data show some 5,600 clones, 60% to 80% seen once. The antigens these receptors bind are not known. The sequenced sample was cultured CD8+ T cells derived from PBMCs. These receptors were taken from a male donor with HIV.

V usage is TRBV7-2 and J usage is TRBJ2-2; no definite D call. The CDR3 sequence is 12 residues long. Looked up from germline, CDR1 is SGHTA and CDR2 is FQGNSA. The V end was cut by 5 bases, the J end by 3 bases, with 4 bases between. The CDR3 reads CASSPDTGELFF. The CDR3 DNA reads as TGTGCCAGCAGCCCGGACACCGGGGAGCTGTTTTTT.

This clone was recorded a few times. The chain is built from TRBV28 and TRBJ2-1, with D tentatively TRBD2 (5 bases). From germline, CDR1 is MDHEN and CDR2 SYDVKM. The CDR3 is 13 residues long. V was clipped by 5 bases and J by 5 bases, with 10 bases between them. DNA of the CDR3: TGTGCCAGCAGTCTAGAGGAGGACAATGAGCAGTTCTTC. Translation gives CASSLEEDNEQFF.

J is TRBJ2-5 and V is TRBV27; 9 bases fit TRBD1. The length of the CDR3 is 19 residues. Germline-derived CDR1 and CDR2 are MNHEY and SMNVEV (reference sequence). The V segment lost 4 bases and the J segment 5 bases; nucleotides outside the gene matches: 20. Here the CDR3 reads CASSSTTTTQGAKGETQYF. The CDR3 bases are TGTGCCAGCAGTTCCACGACAACCACACAGGGGGCGAAGGGCGAGACCCAGTACTTC.

The rearrangement joins TRBV7-6 to TRBJ2-1; TRBD2 aligns across 8 bases. The V gene end was trimmed by 1 base and the J gene end by 5 bases; junction bases not matched to a gene: 7. The CDR3 is 16 residues long. Germline CDR1 and CDR2: SGHVS and FNYEAQ. This chain's CDR3 is CASSLGLVLADNEQFF. The CDR3 bases are TGTGCCAGCAGCTTAGGGCTGGTACTAGCGGACAATGAGCAGTTCTTC. Supplemented by reference TRBV7-6 and TRBJ2-1, the full variable domain reads GAGVSQSPRYKVTKRGQDVALRCDPISGHVSLYWYRQALGQGPEFLTYFNYEAQQDKSGLPNDRFSAERPEGSISTLTIQRTEQRDSAMYRCASSLGLVLADNEQFFGPGTRLTVL.

This CDR3 is CASSQEAGTEQYF. The CDR3 DNA is TGTGCCAGCAGCCAAGAAGCGGGGACCGAGCAGTACTTC. The chain employs TRBV4-2 and TRBJ2-7, with 7 nucleotides matching TRBD2. V lost 0 bases to trimming and J lost 6 bases; unmatched junction nucleotides: 2. Per the germline V gene, CDR1 is LGHNA and CDR2 is YNFKEQ. The CDR3 has 13 residues.

This chain uses TRBV11-2 with TRBJ1-2; a possible D gene is TRBD1 (6 bases). The CDR3 runs 15 residues. V was trimmed by 2 bases and J by 6 bases, leaving 16 bases between them. CDR1 is SGHAT and CDR2 is FQNNGV in the germline V gene. Here the CDR3 reads CASSLQGNFENGYTF. CDR3 in DNA: TGTGCCAGCAGCTTACAGGGGAATTTTGAAAATGGCTACACCTTC.

V and J are TRBV4-1 and TRBJ2-1, with TRBD2 identical over 9 bases. Trimming took 0 bases from V and 4 from J; bases not matched to a gene: 7. The CDR3 loop spans 17 amino acids. CDR1 is MGHRA and CDR2 is YSYEKL in the germline V gene. The CDR3: CASSQDRPSGVYNEQFF. CDR3 in DNA: TGCGCCAGCAGCCAAGACCGCCCTAGCGGGGTTTACAATGAGCAGTTCTTC.

This chain joins TRBV28 and TRBJ1-2, with D uncertain. Trimming pared 8 bases from V and 0 bases from J, leaving 13 bases between. Germline V gene sequence: CDR1 MDHEN, CDR2 SYDVKM. This CDR3 region has 14 residues. CDR3 sequence: CASFQRPTNYGYTF. The CDR3 DNA reads TGTGCCAGCTTTCAGAGGCCCACTAACTATGGCTACACCTTC.

This clone has more than one count but fewer than ten. The chain recombines TRBV27 with TRBJ1-6; 8 nucleotides align to TRBD1. The CDR3 has 16 amino acids. Germline V gene lookup returns CDR1 MNHEY and CDR2 SMNVEV (reference sequence). Trimming took 6 bases from V and 5 from J; bases not matched to a gene: 9. For the CDR3, the DNA is TGTGCCAGCAGCAGGACTAGCAGGGGGCATAATTCACCCCTCCACTTT. It is translated as CASSRTSRGHNSPLHF.

The chain couples TRBV19 to TRBJ2-3; 9 nucleotides match TRBD2. The CDR3 is 16 residues long. Germline V gives CDR1 LNHDA, CDR2 SQIVND (reference sequence). V lost 3 bases, J lost 5 bases, and 9 bases stayed unmatched. The CDR3 nucleotides read TGTGCCAGTAGTATGTTGGCGGGAGGGCCCGGAGATACGCAGTATTTT. Residues: CASSMLAGGPGDTQYF.

The chain combines TRBV28 with TRBJ2-7; tentatively, D is TRBD1 (6 bases). This CDR3 is 13 amino acids long. Between the trimmed V and J ends, which lost 5 bases and 2 bases, there was a span of 10 bases. Germline V gene data show CDR1 as MDHEN and CDR2 as SYDVKM. CDR3 amino acids: CASSLQGTYEQYF. DNA of the CDR3: TGTGCCAGCAGTCTACAGGGTACCTACGAGCAGTACTTC.

The chain carries TRBV12-1 and TRBJ2-6; the table assigns TRBD1, which was not confirmed against the DNA. TRBV12-1 is listed as a pseudogene. CDR3 length equals 17 residues. CDR3 sequence (DNA): TGTGCCAGCAGCTTTGCCATTGTACAAAGTCGGGCCAACGTCCTGACTTTC. Protein sequence: CASSFAIVQSRANVLTF.

This clone ranks as large. The chain couples TRBV4-3 to TRBJ1-4; unclear D gene. CDR3 length: 19 residues. The germline gives CDR1 LGHNA, CDR2 YSLEER. V dropped 0 bases and J dropped 0 bases, with 17 bases sitting between them. CDR3 sequence (DNA): TGCGCCAGCAGCCAAGATTCAACGGGGAACATTGCAACTAATGAAAAACTGTTTTTT. It specifies CASSQDSTGNIATNEKLFF.

V gene TRBV4-1 combines with J gene TRBJ1-2; no reliable D call. The germline V gene has CDR1 MGHRA and CDR2 YSYEKL. V was shortened by 0 bases and J by 3 bases, with 14 bases between the two germline ends. This CDR3 has 16 amino acids. The CDR3 here is CASSQDLSGVDYGYTF. CDR3 nucleotide sequence: TGCGCCAGCAGCCAAGATCTATCCGGGGTGGACTATGGCTACACCTTC.

In its sample, this clone was seen a few times. The chain recombines TRBV5-6 with TRBJ2-7; no firm D call. Germline V lookup: CDR1 SGHDT, CDR2 YYEEEE. The CDR3 covers 12 residues. Between the trimmed V and J ends, which lost 0 bases and 6 bases, there was a span of 7 bases. Here the CDR3 DNA reads TGTGCCAGCAGCTTGGCGCTTGCCGAGCAGTACTTC. Protein sequence: CASSLALAEQYF.

The rearrangement joins TRBV11-3 to TRBJ2-2; 9 positions match TRBD1. Per the germline V gene, CDR1 is SGHNT and CDR2 is YENEEA. Germline trimming cut 2 bases from V and 4 bases from J; bases unmatched to any gene: 2. The CDR3 covers 15 residues. CDR3 residues: CASSLLTGGTGELFF. The CDR3 bases are TGTGCCAGCAGCTTATTGACAGGGGGCACCGGGGAGCTGTTTTTT. Full variable domain (remainder filled in from reference TRBV11-3 and TRBJ2-2): EAGVVQSPRYKIIEKKQPVAFWCNPISGHNTLYWYLQNLGQGPELLIRYENEEAVDDSQLPKDRFSAERLKGVDSTLKIQPAELGDSAVYLCASSLLTGGTGELFFGEGSRLTVL.

The chain joins TRBV13 to TRBJ2-7; the D is unclear. CDR1 is PRHDT and CDR2 is FYEKMQ in the germline V gene (reference sequence). The CDR3 contains 13 residues. V was clipped by 5 bases and J by 6 bases, with 14 bases between them. The CDR3 sequence is CASSVDPRGEQYF. The DNA of the CDR3 is TGTGCCAGCAGCGTAGATCCCCGCGGCGAGCAGTACTTC.

This clone was seen only once. This chain connects TRBV28 to TRBJ1-4, with 11 bases matching TRBD1. The CDR3 runs to 17 residues. The V segment lost 6 bases and the J segment 7 bases; nucleotides outside the gene matches: 13. The V gene's germline CDR1 is MDHEN and CDR2 SYDVKM. CDR3 loop: CASRQGDRGVQSEKLFF. CDR3 coding DNA: TGTGCCAGCAGACAAGGGGACAGGGGGGTCCAATCTGAAAAACTGTTTTTT.

This clone showed up just once. This rearrangement joins TRBV5-1 to TRBJ2-7, with 11 nucleotides matching TRBD1. With 1 base clipped from V and 2 bases from J, the junction kept 5 bases outside the gene matches. The CDR3 sequence is 16 residues long. Germline-derived CDR1 and CDR2 are SGHRS and YFSETQ. This chain's CDR3 is CASSLSPGQGAYEQYF. In DNA form, the CDR3 reads TGCGCCAGCAGCTTGTCCCCGGGACAGGGGGCCTACGAGCAGTACTTC.

V is TRBV28 and J is TRBJ2-5; TRBD2 agrees at 7 bases. The germline CDR1 and CDR2 sequences are MDHEN and SYDVKM. Unmatched junction bases numbered 14, after V lost 8 bases and J lost 2 bases. The length of the CDR3 is 16 residues. CDR3 protein: CASVSPSGHVQETQYF. Here the CDR3 DNA reads TGTGCCAGCGTTAGTCCTAGCGGCCACGTTCAAGAGACCCAGTACTTC. Combining the CDR3 with reference TRBV28 and TRBJ2-5 gives the whole variable domain DVKVTQSSRYLVKRTGEKVFLECVQDMDHENMFWYRQDPGLGLRLIYFSYDVKMKEKGDIPEGYSVSREKKERFSLILESASTNQTSMYLCASVSPSGHVQETQYFGPGTRLLVL.

This clone was seen a handful of times. The chain employs TRBV27 and TRBJ1-6; weak D call: TRBD1 (5 bases). V was shortened by 6 bases and J by 6 bases, with 12 bases between the two germline ends. The CDR3 has 14 residues. The V gene's germline CDR1 is MNHEY and CDR2 SMNVEV (reference sequence). CDR3 region: CASRSRQPNSPLHF. As DNA, the CDR3 is TGTGCCAGCAGGTCCCGACAGCCTAATTCACCCCTCCACTTT.

The gene calls are TRBV14 and TRBJ2-1, with D possibly TRBD1 on 5 matching bases. Germline V gene lookup returns CDR1 SGHDN and CDR2 FVKESK. Trimming stripped 4 bases from V and 7 bases from J, with 17 bases between. The CDR3 extends over 15 amino acids. CDR3 nucleotide sequence: TGTGCCAGCAGCCTACTATCGGCAGGGCGGAATGAGCAGTTCTTC. This sequence encodes CASSLLSAGRNEQFF. The entire variable domain, with the rest obtained from reference TRBV14 and TRBJ2-1, is as follows: EAGVTQFPSHSVIEKGQTVTLRCDPISGHDNLYWYRRVMGKEIKFLLHFVKESKQDESGMPNNRFLAERTGGTYSTLKVQPAELEDSGVYFCASSLLSAGRNEQFFGPGTRLTVL.

The chain recombines TRBV6-5 with TRBJ1-1; unclear D gene. The CDR3 has 13 residues. The V gene's germline CDR1 is MNHEY and CDR2 SVGAGI. V lost 0 bases to trimming and J lost 7 bases, with 9 bases between them. The CDR3: CASSYSRGDEAFF. CDR3 sequence (DNA): TGTGCCAGCAGTTACTCGCGTGGGGATGAAGCTTTCTTT.

The gene calls are TRBV28 and TRBJ2-7, with D unclear. Germline V CDR1 and CDR2: MDHEN, SYDVKM. V was shortened by 1 base and J by 3 bases, with 4 bases between the two germline ends. CDR3 length: 12 residues. Here the CDR3 reads CASSLSSYEQYF. For the CDR3, the DNA is TGTGCCAGCAGTTTATCTAGCTACGAGCAGTACTTC. Looking up the rest from reference TRBV28 and TRBJ2-7 gives the full variable domain: DVKVTQSSRYLVKRTGEKVFLECVQDMDHENMFWYRQDPGLGLRLIYFSYDVKMKEKGDIPEGYSVSREKKERFSLILESASTNQTSMYLCASSLSSYEQYFGPGTRLTVT.